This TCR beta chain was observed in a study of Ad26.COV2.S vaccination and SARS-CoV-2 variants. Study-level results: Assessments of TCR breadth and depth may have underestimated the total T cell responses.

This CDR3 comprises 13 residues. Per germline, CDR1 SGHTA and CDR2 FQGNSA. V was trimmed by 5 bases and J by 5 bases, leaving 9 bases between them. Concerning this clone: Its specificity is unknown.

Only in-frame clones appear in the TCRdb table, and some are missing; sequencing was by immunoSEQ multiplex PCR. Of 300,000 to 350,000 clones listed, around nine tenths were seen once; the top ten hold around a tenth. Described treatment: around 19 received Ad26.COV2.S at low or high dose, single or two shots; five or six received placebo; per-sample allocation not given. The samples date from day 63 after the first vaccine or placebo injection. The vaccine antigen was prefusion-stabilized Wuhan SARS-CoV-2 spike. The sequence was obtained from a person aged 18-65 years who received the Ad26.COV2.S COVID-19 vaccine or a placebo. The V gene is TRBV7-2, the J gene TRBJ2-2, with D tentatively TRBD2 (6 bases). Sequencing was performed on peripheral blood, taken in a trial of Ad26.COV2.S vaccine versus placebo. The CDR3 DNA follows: TGTGCCAGCAGCAGAGGGACTACCGGGGAGCTGTTTTTT. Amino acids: CASSRGTTGELFF.